This T cell receptor (beta chain) was identified in a study of blood T cell repertoires in COVID-19. As for the study in general: Spain, Italy and the United States supplied samples that represented acute and convalescent COVID-19.

Recruitment covered about 25 US areas and drew participants whose ages spanned about 18 to 90 years. Membership in each cohort depended on participant-reported clinical history. Only one count was recorded for this clone. The repertoire was sequenced with immunoSEQ multiplex PCR; TCRdb's copy has only in-frame clones and lacks some. The data hold 350,000 or so clones, with about nine tenths observed a single time. The CDR3 has 15 residues. Trimming cost V 4 bases and J 0 bases; bases outside gene matches: 4. Per germline, CDR1 KGHSH and CDR2 LQKENI. V and J are TRBV18 and TRBJ2-7; 9 nucleotides line up with TRBD2. This clonotype was obtained from a woman in her 30s who had been exposed to COVID-19. Specimen: PBMCs or T cells enriched from blood (not recorded which). CDR3 residues: CASSHDSGSSYEQYF. Here the CDR3 DNA reads TGTGCCAGCTCACACGATAGCGGGAGCTCCTACGAGCAGTACTTC.